These 18 T cell receptor beta chains were all obtained from the same sample, sequenced in a study of blood T cell repertoires in COVID-19. The protocol was immunoSEQ multiplex PCR, while the TCRdb copy is restricted to in-frame clones and leaves out a portion. The table records fewer than 200,000 clones, roughly 76% of them present only once. Sequenced material: peripheral blood. The receptor source for this set is an elderly woman with COVID-19, enrolled during active disease.

This sequence joins TRBV19 and TRBJ2-5; 7 bases align to TRBD2. V was clipped by 1 base and J by 4 bases; unmatched bases: 9. Germline V gene lookup returns CDR1 LNHDA and CDR2 SQIVND (reference sequence). This CDR3 region has 16 residues. This CDR3 is CASSIGWGGGLETQYF. The CDR3 DNA reads as TGTGCCAGTAGTATAGGCTGGGGGGGAGGGTTAGAGACCCAGTACTTC.

This clone was recorded once. The CDR3 is CASSLGGAGPNEKLFF. In nucleotides, the CDR3 is TGTGCCAGCAGCTTAGGTGGTGCAGGGCCTAATGAAAAACTGTTTTTT. V usage is TRBV7-8 and J usage is TRBJ1-4; weak D call: TRBD1 (5 bases). Trimming pared 1 base from V and 3 bases from J, leaving 12 bases between. The CDR3 sequence is 16 residues long. Germline loops: CDR1 SGHVS, CDR2 FQNEAQ.

The chain has TRBV11-2 and TRBJ1-2; 8 bases are a match to TRBD1. The CDR3 consists of 14 residues. Germline V gives CDR1 SGHAT, CDR2 FQNNGV. After removal of 3 bases from V and 6 bases from J, the junction contained 6 bases not matched to a gene. CDR3 DNA: TGTGCCAGCAGCTTCCGGACAGGGAACGATGGCTACACCTTC. Translating it yields CASSFRTGNDGYTF.

The V call is TRBV14, the J call TRBJ2-7, with 10 bases identical to TRBD1. Per germline, CDR1 SGHDN and CDR2 FVKESK. V gave up 1 base and J gave up 4 bases; unmatched junction bases: 7. The CDR3 loop spans 16 amino acids. CDR3 in amino acids: CASSQVPGQGWYEQYF. The DNA of the CDR3 is TGTGCCAGCAGCCAAGTACCGGGACAGGGGTGGTACGAGCAGTACTTC.

The chain recombines TRBV5-4 with TRBJ1-2; 12 bases are shared with TRBD1. This CDR3 contains 14 residues. Trimming removed 3 bases from V and 8 bases from J; junction bases left unmatched: 5. Germline-derived CDR1 and CDR2 are SGHNT and YYREEE (reference sequence). The DNA of the CDR3 is TGTGCCAGCAGCTCCCGGGACAGGGGGCCCGGCTACACCTTC. As protein: CASSSRDRGPGYTF.

The chain has TRBV29-1 and TRBJ2-2; tentative D call: TRBD1 (5 bases). CDR1 is SQVTM, CDR2 ANQGSEA, per germline. V lost 6 bases, J lost 3 bases, and 8 bases lay in between. CDR3 length: 12 amino acids. The CDR3 spells CSVTGYTGELFF. The CDR3, as DNA: TGCAGCGTCACAGGTTACACCGGGGAGCTGTTTTTT.

This clone was recorded a few times. The chain employs TRBV10-3 and TRBJ2-7; 8 positions match TRBD1. V lost 3 bases, J lost 3 bases, and 7 bases stayed unmatched. Germline loops: CDR1 ENHRY, CDR2 SYGVKD. This CDR3 comprises 15 residues. The CDR3 DNA reads TGTGCCATCAGTGATCCGGGACAGGATCTCTACGAGCAGTACTTC. It is translated as CAISDPGQDLYEQYF.

This chain links TRBV12-3 or TRBV12-4 with TRBJ1-1; D gene unclear. V dropped 2 bases and J dropped 5 bases, with 9 bases sitting between them. There are 13 residues in the CDR3. For the CDR3, the DNA is TGTGCCAGCAGTTTACGAGGGTGGACTGAAGCTTTCTTT. Protein product: CASSLRGWTEAFF.

This chain connects TRBV3-1 (or the pseudogene TRBV3-2) to TRBJ1-4; D is undetermined. The CDR3 is made up of 14 amino acids. Looked up from germline, CDR1 is LGHDT and CDR2 is YNNKEL (reference sequence). Trimming pared 3 bases from V and 8 bases from J, leaving 13 bases between. This chain's CDR3 is CASSQPGREEKLFF. The CDR3 DNA reads TGTGCCAGCAGCCAGCCGGGCCGGGAGGAAAAACTGTTTTTT.

V usage is TRBV6-5 and J usage is TRBJ2-7, with a possible D match to TRBD1 (5 bases). The germline V gene has CDR1 MNHEY and CDR2 SVGAGI. CDR3 length: 15 residues. Trimming removed 2 bases from V and 0 bases from J, with 11 bases in between. CDR3 in DNA: TGTGCCAGCAGTTACCAAGACAGTCCCTCCTACGAGCAGTACTTC. As protein: CASSYQDSPSYEQYF.

This clone has a single count. The rearrangement links TRBV7-2 to TRBJ1-1; TRBD1 matches 8 bases. CDR1 is SGHTA, CDR2 FQGNSA, per germline. The CDR3 contains 13 residues. The junction had 5 bases not matched to a gene; V was cut back by 0 bases and J by 11 bases. The CDR3 here is CASSLAGQGEAFF. The CDR3 DNA is TGTGCCAGCAGCTTAGCTGGACAGGGAGAGGCTTTCTTT.

V usage is TRBV1 and J usage is TRBJ2-7; the table assigns TRBD2, which was not confirmed against the DNA. TRBV1 is classified as a pseudogene. The CDR3 totals 19 residues. The CDR3 DNA is TGCACCAGCAGCCCACAACCTCCTAGGCTAGCGGGCGACTCCTACGAGCAGTACTTC. Translating it yields CTSSPQPPRLAGDSYEQYF.

V and J are TRBV5-1 and TRBJ2-5, with TRBD1 matching over 8 bases. The CDR3 spans 14 residues. Germline V lookup: CDR1 SGHRS, CDR2 YFSETQ. V shed 4 bases and J 5 bases; nucleotides not matched to a gene: 7. The CDR3, as DNA: TGCGCCAGCAGCCTGACAGGGGTCTGGGAGACCCAGTACTTC. Residues: CASSLTGVWETQYF.

The chain combines TRBV28 with TRBJ1-1; 9 nucleotides agree with TRBD1. Trimming removed 7 bases from V and 3 bases from J; junction bases left unmatched: 9. This CDR3 region has 15 residues. Germline assignment: CDR1 MDHEN and CDR2 SYDVKM. In nucleotides, the CDR3 is TGTGCCAGCACCTGGGGACAGGGTTGGTACACTGAAGCTTTCTTT. It specifies CASTWGQGWYTEAFF.

The J gene is TRBJ2-2, the V gene TRBV5-1, with TRBD2 matching 9 bases. This CDR3 is built from 16 residues. Losses at the gene ends were 4 bases for V and 4 bases for J; bases not matched to a gene: 8. Germline lookup yields CDR1 SGHRS and CDR2 YFSETQ. CDR3 in amino acids: CASSPRGRGGTGELFF. The CDR3, as DNA: TGCGCCAGCAGCCCCCGTGGGCGGGGGGGCACCGGGGAGCTGTTTTTT.

The CDR3 bases are TGTGCTAGTGGCTTCGGGACAGCCCATGGCTACACCTTC. This translates into CASGFGTAHGYTF. This chain uses TRBV12-5 with TRBJ1-2; 7 nucleotides agree with TRBD1. With 6 bases clipped from V and 6 bases from J, the junction kept 7 bases outside the gene matches. Per the germline V gene, CDR1 is LGHNT and CDR2 is FRNRAP. The CDR3 spans 13 residues.

This rearrangement joins TRBV3-1 (or the pseudogene TRBV3-2) to TRBJ2-5; a possible D gene is TRBD1 (6 bases). The V end lost 5 bases, the J end lost 5 bases, and 15 bases lay between the germline ends. Germline V gives CDR1 LGHDT, CDR2 YNNKEL (reference sequence). The CDR3 totals 14 residues. In DNA, the CDR3 is TGTGCCAGCAGCACGGGACAAGGGCTGGAGACCCAGTACTTC. This codes for CASSTGQGLETQYF.

The chain has TRBV11-1 and TRBJ1-2; 7 bases map to TRBD1. V lost 5 bases and J lost 0; bases outside the gene matches: 9. This CDR3 has 16 amino acids. The germline V gene has CDR1 SGHAT and CDR2 FQDESV (reference sequence). The CDR3 region has the DNA TGTGCCAGCAGCCAGCCTCAGGGGGTAGCTAACTATGGCTACACCTTC. Protein: CASSQPQGVANYGYTF.